The entry below gives a single T cell receptor beta chain sequence along with its context. Antigen: not known. The table came from immunoSEQ multiplex PCR; TCRdb's copy has only in-frame clones and leaves some out. The sample includes about 700,000 clones, about 91% of them seen just once. Germline CDR1 MDHEN, CDR2 SYDVKM. V shed 7 bases, J shed 2 bases, and the junction held 12 bases outside the gene matches. CDR3 size: 16 residues. Naive CD8 isolation took CD45RO-negative cells positively selected for CCR7 and excluded terminally differentiated effector memory CD45RA+ cells. This specimen belongs to a study of shared clonotypes between healthy human individuals. The wider study: Three CD4 naive, three CD4 memory, two CD8 naive and one CD8 memory plate were used per donor.

Whole-study results and caveats: Generation probabilities of non-shared clonotypes were lower (relative to those shared by all four donors). Naive subsets usually exceeded memory subsets in estimated richness.

J is TRBJ2-7 and V is TRBV28, with 9 positions matching TRBD2. This clonotype was sampled from a young man in good health. The sample was naive CD8+ T cells sorted from blood. The CDR3 loop reads CASTAGPSGTTYEQYF. The CDR3 DNA reads TGTGCCAGCACTGCAGGCCCTAGCGGGACTACCTACGAGCAGTACTTC.